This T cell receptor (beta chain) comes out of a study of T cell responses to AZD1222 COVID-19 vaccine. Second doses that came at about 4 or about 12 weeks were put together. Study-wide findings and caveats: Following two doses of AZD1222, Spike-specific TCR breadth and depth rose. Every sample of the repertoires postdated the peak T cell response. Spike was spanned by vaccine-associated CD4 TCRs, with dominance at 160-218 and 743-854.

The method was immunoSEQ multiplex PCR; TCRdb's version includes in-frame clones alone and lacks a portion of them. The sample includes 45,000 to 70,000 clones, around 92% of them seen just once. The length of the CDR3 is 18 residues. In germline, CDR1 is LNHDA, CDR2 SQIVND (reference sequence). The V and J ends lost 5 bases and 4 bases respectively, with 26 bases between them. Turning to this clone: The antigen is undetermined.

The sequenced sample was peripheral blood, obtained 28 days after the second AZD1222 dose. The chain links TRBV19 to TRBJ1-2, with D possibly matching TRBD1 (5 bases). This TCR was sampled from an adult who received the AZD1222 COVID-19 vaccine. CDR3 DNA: TGTGCCAGTAGTTCCGGGCGGCTGGGACCCAACATGGGCTATGGCTACACCTTC. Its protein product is CASSSGRLGPNMGYGYTF.